What follows are 16 T cell receptor beta chains derived from one specimen sequenced in a study of Ad26.COV2.S vaccination and SARS-CoV-2 variants. Treatment denoted: around 19 received Ad26.COV2.S at low or high dose, single or two shots; 5 received placebo; per-sample allocation not given. Day 63 following the first vaccine or placebo injection was when the samples were taken. The table came from immunoSEQ multiplex PCR; TCRdb's copy has only in-frame clones and leaves some out. The sample carries a few hundred thousand clones, approximately 87% recorded once. The sample was peripheral blood, taken in a trial of Ad26.COV2.S vaccine versus placebo. The receptors derive from a person between 18 and 60 years old who received the Ad26.COV2.S COVID-19 vaccine or a placebo.

This clone was detected once. This sequence joins TRBV6-2 or TRBV6-3 and TRBJ2-7; perhaps TRBD2 as D (7 bases). The CDR3 length is 18 residues. Germline V gene lookup returns CDR1 MNHEY and CDR2 SVGEGT. Trimming left V 5 bases short and J 7 bases short, with 30 bases between. Here the CDR3 reads CASSTTRPSWGGPLEQYF. The CDR3 DNA follows: TGTGCCAGCAGTACAACCCGGCCCTCGTGGGGGGGCCCACTGGAGCAGTACTTC.

The chain combines TRBV5-1 with TRBJ1-3; 7 bases are a match to TRBD1. CDR1 SGHRS and CDR2 YFSETQ come from the germline V gene. CDR3 length: 16 residues. The V and J ends lost 3 bases and 0 bases, in that order; junction bases with no gene match: 6. CDR3 amino acids: CASSSPGTDSGNTIYF. The CDR3 coding sequence is TGCGCCAGCAGCTCCCCAGGGACAGACTCTGGAAACACCATATATTTT.

The chain links TRBV6-6 to TRBJ2-5; D gene uncertain. Per germline, CDR1 MNHNY and CDR2 SVGAGI (reference sequence). Deletions cut 0 bases from V and 2 bases from J, with 10 bases between. This CDR3 comprises 15 residues. The DNA for the CDR3 is TGTGCCAGCAGTTACTCGAAAAGGATGCAAGAGACCCAGTACTTC. It is translated as CASSYSKRMQETQYF.

This clone was counted a few times. This chain uses TRBV6-6 with TRBJ2-5; D might be TRBD1 (6 bases). V was shortened by 4 bases and J by 4 bases, with 19 bases between the two germline ends. CDR1 is MNHNY, CDR2 SVGAGI, per germline (reference sequence). This CDR3 has 16 amino acids. In DNA, the CDR3 is TGTGCCAGCAGTTCCACTCTTCGCCCGGACAGAGAGACCCAGTACTTC. This gives the protein CASSSTLRPDRETQYF.

CDR3 DNA sequence: TGTGCCAGCAGCTTAGGGTCTAGCATTTACGAGCAGTACTTC. Translating gives CASSLGSSIYEQYF. The rearrangement links TRBV7-2 to TRBJ2-7; perhaps TRBD2 as D (5 bases). Germline V gene data show CDR1 as SGHTA and CDR2 as FQGNSA. The CDR3 runs to 14 residues. Trimming pared 1 base from V and 4 bases from J, leaving 11 bases between.

J is TRBJ2-7 and V is TRBV5-5; 12 positions match TRBD1. The junction had 8 bases not matched to a gene; V was cut back by 4 bases and J by 3 bases. The CDR3 spans 16 residues. Germline V gene sequence: CDR1 SGHKS, CDR2 YYEKEE (reference sequence). The CDR3 bases are TGTGCCAGCAGCCCGCCCCGGGACAGGGGGCTCTACGAGCAGTACTTC. Residues: CASSPPRDRGLYEQYF. Based on the CDR3 plus reference TRBV5-5 and TRBJ2-7, the full variable domain is DAGVTQSPTHLIKTRGQQVTLRCSPISGHKSVSWYQQVLGQGPQFIFQYYEKEERGRGNFPDRFSARQFPNYSSELNVNALLLGDSALYLCASSPPRDRGLYEQYFGPGTRLTVT.

The V gene is TRBV18, the J gene TRBJ2-2; D unclear. The germline V gene encodes CDR1 KGHSH and CDR2 LQKENI. The CDR3 spans 13 residues. Trimming took off 3 bases at V and 4 bases at J, with 6 bases between the two ends. As DNA, the CDR3 is TGTGCCAGCTCACCCCAAGCCACCGGGGAGCTGTTTTTT. It specifies CASSPQATGELFF.

This chain uses TRBV7-9 with TRBJ2-1; D is undetermined. Per germline, CDR1 SEHNR and CDR2 FQNEAQ (reference sequence). This CDR3 has 14 residues. The ends were cut back, 4 bases at V and 0 bases at J, with 7 bases in the middle. This CDR3 reads CASSSTSSYNEQFF. CDR3 coding DNA: TGTGCCAGCAGCTCTACGAGCTCCTACAATGAGCAGTTCTTC.

As concerns this clone: The sample carries other DNA sequences with the same CDR3. This sequence joins TRBV19 and TRBJ2-7, with TRBD1 identical over 10 bases. The V segment lost 6 bases and the J segment 2 bases; nucleotides outside the gene matches: 1. Germline CDR1 and CDR2: LNHDA and SQIVND (reference sequence). The CDR3 extends over 13 amino acids. CDR3 DNA: TGTGCCAGTAGGGACAGGGGGGCCTACGAGCAGTACTTC. Translating it yields CASRDRGAYEQYF.

A remark on this clone: The same CDR3 arises from other DNA sequences in this sample as well. The genes are TRBV10-3 and TRBJ2-6, with D unclear. V shed 0 bases and J shed 4 bases, with 4 bases lying between them. CDR1 ENHRY and CDR2 SYGVKD come from the germline V gene. The CDR3 consists of 14 residues. The CDR3 bases are TGTGCCATCAGTGAGTCAACGGGGGCCAACGTCCTGACTTTC. This encodes CAISESTGANVLTF.

The CDR3 DNA reads TGTGCCATCAGTGACCCGGGACAGGGAGCCTACGAGCAGTACTTC. Encoded protein: CAISDPGQGAYEQYF. The V gene is TRBV10-3, the J gene TRBJ2-7, with TRBD1 matching over 9 bases. Trimming cost V 3 bases and J 2 bases; bases outside gene matches: 5. The CDR3 totals 15 residues. The germline gives CDR1 ENHRY, CDR2 SYGVKD.

This sequence joins TRBV19 and TRBJ2-1, with D perhaps matching TRBD1 (5 bases). Per the germline V gene, CDR1 is LNHDA and CDR2 is SQIVND (reference sequence). Trimming took 7 bases from V and 0 from J, leaving 16 bases between them. The CDR3 is made up of 16 amino acids. As DNA, the CDR3 is TGTGCCAGTAATTGGGGCGGACGCAGCTCCTACAATGAGCAGTTCTTC. Protein product: CASNWGGRSSYNEQFF.

V and J are TRBV9 and TRBJ1-3, with D unclear. CDR1 and CDR2 from the germline V gene are SGDLS and YYNGEE. The V end lost 4 bases, the J end lost 2 bases, and 13 bases lay between the germline ends. This CDR3 comprises 15 residues. This CDR3 is CASSFGVSTGNTIYF. The CDR3 DNA is TGTGCCAGCAGCTTCGGAGTGTCGACTGGAAACACCATATATTTT.

V gene TRBV7-2 combines with J gene TRBJ2-3, with D perhaps matching TRBD1 (6 bases). Germline V gene lookup returns CDR1 SGHTA and CDR2 FQGNSA. Trimming stripped 3 bases from V and 0 bases from J, with 13 bases between. CDR3 length equals 16 residues. The CDR3 is CASSFQRQASTDTQYF. The CDR3 DNA sequence: TGTGCCAGCAGCTTTCAAAGACAGGCTAGCACAGATACGCAGTATTTT.

The rearrangement uses TRBV18 and TRBJ1-3; D not resolved. The CDR3 is made up of 16 amino acids. The germline V and J ends were trimmed by 1 base and 2 bases, with 12 bases remaining between them. Per germline, CDR1 KGHSH and CDR2 LQKENI. The CDR3 DNA sequence: TGTGCCAGCTCACCACAGGGTATCACGGCTGGAAACACCATATATTTT. It translates to CASSPQGITAGNTIYF.

The rearrangement joins TRBV29-1 to TRBJ2-2; D is uncertain. Per the germline V gene, CDR1 is SQVTM and CDR2 is ANQGSEA. This CDR3 is built from 13 residues. The V end was cut by 7 bases, the J end by 2 bases, with 11 bases between. The DNA of the CDR3 is TGCAGCGGAGTCCAACCAAACACCGGGGAGCTGTTTTTT. Its translation: CSGVQPNTGELFF.